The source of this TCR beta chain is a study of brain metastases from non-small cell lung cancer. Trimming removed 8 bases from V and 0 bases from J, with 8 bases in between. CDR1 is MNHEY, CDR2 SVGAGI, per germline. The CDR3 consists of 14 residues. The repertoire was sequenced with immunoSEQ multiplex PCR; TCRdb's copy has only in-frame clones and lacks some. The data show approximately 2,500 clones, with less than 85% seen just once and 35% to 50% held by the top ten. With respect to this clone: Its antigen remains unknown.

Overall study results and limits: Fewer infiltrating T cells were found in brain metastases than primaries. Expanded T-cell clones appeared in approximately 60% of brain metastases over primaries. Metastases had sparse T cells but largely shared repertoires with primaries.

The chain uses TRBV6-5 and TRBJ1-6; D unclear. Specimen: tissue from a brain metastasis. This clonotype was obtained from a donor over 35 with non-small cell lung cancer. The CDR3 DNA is TGTGCCAGCCAACAGAGCTCCTATAATTCACCCCTCCACTTT. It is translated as CASQQSSYNSPLHF.